This T cell receptor (beta chain) was observed in a study of identical twins. The study, taken as a whole, reports: Out-of-frame TCR alpha sharing observed in monozygotic twins exceeded model estimates. Invariant MAIT and iNKT cells may have partly biased zero-insertion analyses.

One entry per CDR3 protein, called by TCRdb with MiXCR from the 5' RACE reads. The sample yields under 250,000 distinct CDR3 sequences, around 8% seen once. This clonotype has ten or more counts. Its antigen is not identified. The CDR3 length is 13 residues. V was shortened by 6 bases and J by 2 bases, with 8 bases between the two germline ends. These data were also filed under a second study, of yellow fever vaccine responses in identical twins.

Sequenced sample: memory (CD45RO+) T cells sorted from blood. The J gene is TRBJ2-1, the V gene TRBV12-3 or TRBV12-4; D not certain. This receptor was identified in a woman aged 18-29 years in good health. The CDR3 sequence is CASRVDTYNEQFF. The CDR3 nucleotides read TGTGCCAGCAGAGTAGACACCTACAATGAGCAGTTCTTC.